This T cell receptor beta chain was recovered during a study of tumor-infiltrating lymphocytes in primary liver carcinoma. Co-extraction yielded RNA and DNA from approximately 22-30 mg of unsorted bulk tissue. This clonotype was observed once. Mismatch with germline at one junction end may stem from a read error. TCR beta cDNA came from approximately 490 ng total RNA, primed with a constant-region primer. Three rounds of nested multiplex PCR with slightly modified ARM-PCR produced TCR beta libraries. Both of the initial two PCR rounds ran for nine to eleven cycles and employed TRBV1-TRBV30 forward primers alongside a C-beta reverse primer. TCRdb passed the multiplex PCR reads through MiXCR, listing each CDR3 protein once. The data contain about 96,000 distinct CDR3 sequences, around 68% of them singletons. The CDR3 extends over 13 amino acids. Germline assignment: CDR1 MNHEY and CDR2 SVGAGI.

The sequence was obtained from a man aged 35-49 years with primary liver carcinoma and hepatitis B virus infection. V usage is TRBV6-5 and J usage is TRBJ1-6; TRBD1 might be the D (6 bases). The material sequenced was tumor-adjacent normal liver tissue. CDR3 loop: CANRAWYNSALHF. DNA of the CDR3: TGTGCCAACAGGGCTTGGTATAATTCAGCCCTCCACTTT.